The clone carrying this T cell receptor beta chain was seen once. Per the study methods: From reference gene primer amplification, estimates of nucleated cell counts were derived. TCRdb's copy holds only in-frame clones and misses some; the assay was immunoSEQ multiplex PCR. V and J calls and clone size are given by that table; D and trimming were obtained from the DNA. Of roughly 87,000 clones detected, roughly 88% appear once; the ten largest clones hold approximately 3%. The CDR3 extends over 15 amino acids. Trimming stripped 1 base from V and 4 bases from J, with 14 bases between. The germline CDR1 and CDR2 sequences are SGDLS and YYNGEE. The source of the sample is a study of blood T cell repertoires in COVID-19. For the study at large: COVID-19 samples from acute and convalescent phases originated in the United States, Italy and Spain. T cells, B-cell-depleted T cells, or PBMCs supplied cDNA or gDNA.

Specimen: peripheral blood. This clonotype was obtained from an elderly woman with COVID-19, enrolled during active disease. The rearrangement links TRBV9 to TRBJ1-2; TRBD1 might be the D (6 bases). The CDR3 DNA sequence: TGTGCCAGCAGCGTACAGACAGGAGGAGCCTATGGCTACACCTTC. This codes for CASSVQTGGAYGYTF.